The text below deals with one T cell receptor beta chain. This clonotype has only a few counts. There is no known antigen for this receptor. Base qualities are not provided; no much larger clone lies one nucleotide away. The CDR3, from cysteine to phenylalanine, totals 16 residues. The CDR3 DNA has 48 bases and is translated from base 1. CDR1 and CDR2 (SGHVS, FQNEAQ) derive from the germline V gene. Cut back by 1 base and 2 bases, the V and J ends lie 12 bases apart. This specimen comes from a study of blood T cells in healthy people across ages (dated by TCRdb to between 2015 and 2016). Broadly, across the study: In model experiments, template switching captured about one uniquely barcoded TCR beta cDNA molecule for every two T cells. Donors of different ages were randomly distributed across sequencing lanes to avoid experimental bias. For two donors (one aged 18 to 30 and one aged 80 or older), the study analyzed two additional independent replicas of 1 million unique cDNA reads from the same blood draw. The donors were divided into four age groups: young (average about 15 years), middle-aged (about 41), aged (approximately 62) and long-lived (roughly 86). The study measured age-related changes in TCR beta repertoire diversity using deep sequencing normalized with unique cDNA molecular identifiers. Results the study describes overall, beyond this receptor: Conclusive comparison of naive and antigen-experienced compartments was prevented by the profiling of bulk unsorted PBMCs. Compared with the aged group, more naive CD4+ T cells, fewer expanded clones and increased TCR diversity were shown by the long-lived group, suggesting age selection. Observed TCR beta diversity per million T cells fell roughly linearly with age, and a significant reduction was already apparent by age around 40. Observed TCR beta diversity correlated strongly with the percentage of naive T cells measured by flow cytometry. Donor CMV infection status was unknown, potentially confounding age-related changes in expanded clonotypes. Estimates of total diversity from one million sequenced T cells were regarded as lower bounds and underestimates.

Donors were around 37 systemically healthy Caucasian individuals from Russia aged roughly 6 to 90 years. About 9.6 milliliters of peripheral blood were collected from each donor into EDTA-treated Vacutainer tubes. Ficoll-Paque density-gradient centrifugation was used to isolate PBMCs, with at least 7 million per sample. Trizol reagent was used to extract total RNA from PBMCs, with at least 6 micrograms per sample. For every donor, flow cytometry on a PBMC aliquot measured the percentage of naive CD45RAhigh/CD27high T cells. Libraries came from 5' RACE. A second roughly 6 to 12 cycle PCR used a sample-barcoded 5' primer and a J-beta primer mix. A unique molecular identifier was introduced onto each TCR beta cDNA molecule by a template-switch 5' adaptor carrying 12 random nucleotides. Each sample yielded at least 3 million CDR3-containing paired-end reads. First-strand cDNA was synthesized from all RNA with the Mint cDNA synthesis kit, primed by a TRBC-specific oligonucleotide. Following uracil-DNA glycosylase treatment, a first 18-cycle PCR with universal primers M1SS and BC2_uni_R was performed on all cDNA. The original pipeline was this. Each sample was normalized by randomly selecting 1 million high-quality reads, each carrying a distinct molecular identifier. Instead of being binned into consensus sequences, reads with shared molecular identifiers were discarded. CDR3 identification, clonotype clustering and error correction used MiTCR with a Q25 quality threshold and the strictest error-elimination algorithm. A nonparametric unseen species model with Euler transformation was used to estimate lower-bound total TCR beta diversity. TCRdb applied fastp at Q25 and MiXCR to the public reads, then kept only in-frame beta chains. Identical CDR3 proteins give one entry, which carries the most common genes and DNA. The V and J calls, along with clone size, are taken from TCRdb and not from the paper's own processing. The sample data list approximately 2,000,000 distinct CDR3 sequences, and 30% to 40% of these were observed just once. About 21% of the sample rests with the top ten.

Rearrangement joined TRBV7-8 to TRBJ2-1; the D gene cannot be resolved reliably. Specimen: blood. The sequence was obtained from a human donor in good health. The DNA sequence reads TGTGCCAGCAGCTTAGTTCGTGCGATCCCCTACAATGAGCAGTTCTTC. This gives the protein CASSLVRAIPYNEQFF. Extended through the reference TRBV7-8 and TRBJ2-1 proteins, this CDR3 yields the full variable domain: GAGVSQSPRYKVAKRGQDVALRCDPISGHVSLFWYQQALGQGPEFLTYFQNEAQLDKSGLPSDRFFAERPEGSVSTLKIQRTQQEDSAVYLCASSLVRAIPYNEQFFGPGTRLTVL.